Shown below are 23 T cell receptor beta chains from a single sample sequenced in a study of OX40 agonist ivuxolimab in advanced cancers. Data came from immunoSEQ multiplex PCR; TCRdb stores just in-frame clones and leaves some out. Seen here are about 58,000 clones, around 83% observed once, and the top ten hold 1% to 1.5%. Sample: CD4+ or CD8+ T cells sorted from blood, taken in a trial of the OX40 agonist ivuxolimab. The receptors derive from an adult with an advanced solid tumor such as melanoma, head and neck, liver or kidney cancer.

Note on this clone: Other DNA sequences from this sample encode an identical CDR3 as well. The genes are TRBV5-1 and TRBJ2-7; 7 nucleotides align to TRBD1. This CDR3 region has 13 residues. V shed 2 bases and J 3 bases; nucleotides not matched to a gene: 2. Germline CDR1 reads SGHRS; CDR2 reads YFSETQ. CDR3 sequence: CASSLGQDYEQYF. The CDR3 DNA is TGCGCCAGCAGCTTAGGACAGGACTACGAGCAGTACTTC.

The CDR3 coding sequence is TGCGCCAGCACCAACGCCCCGGGACAGGGGGCGTGGGGCTACACCTTC. It yields the protein CASTNAPGQGAWGYTF. This sequence joins TRBV5-1 and TRBJ1-2; 12 bases fit TRBD1. Germline V gene data show CDR1 as SGHRS and CDR2 as YFSETQ. The CDR3 has 16 amino acids. After removal of 6 bases from V and 8 bases from J, the junction contained 14 bases not matched to a gene.

In its sample, this clone was seen a few times. The chain links TRBV18 to TRBJ1-6; 8 bases are shared with TRBD1. The V gene's germline CDR1 is KGHSH and CDR2 LQKENI. This CDR3 is 16 amino acids long. Trimming removed 4 bases from V and 7 bases from J; junction bases left unmatched: 9. The CDR3 nucleotides read TGTGCCAGCTCACTCGGACAGGGTTCGGGGAATTCACCCCTCCACTTT. Its translation: CASSLGQGSGNSPLHF.

The rearrangement uses TRBV7-2 and TRBJ1-2; 12 bases align to TRBD1. Per the germline V gene, CDR1 is SGHTA and CDR2 is FQGNSA. The ends lost 5 bases at V and 4 bases at J; junction bases unmatched: 8. The CDR3 extends over 16 amino acids. As DNA, the CDR3 is TGTGCCAGCAGCCGGGACAGGGGGCCCATATTCTATGGCTACACCTTC. Its protein is CASSRDRGPIFYGYTF.

The genes are TRBV6-5 and TRBJ2-3, with D possibly matching TRBD2 (7 bases). CDR3 length: 15 residues. Germline V gene data show CDR1 as MNHEY and CDR2 as SVGAGI. Trimming cost V 4 bases and J 2 bases, with 13 bases left between them. Written as DNA, the CDR3 is TGTGCCAGCAGTTGGGAGGGGGGGCCCACAGATACGCAGTATTTT. It specifies CASSWEGGPTDTQYF.

The chain combines TRBV18 with TRBJ2-7; 7 bases line up with TRBD1. Germline assignment: CDR1 KGHSH and CDR2 LQKENI. The CDR3 is made up of 13 amino acids. With V trimmed by 3 bases and J by 1 base, 0 bases remained unmatched. The CDR3 coding sequence is TGTGCCAGCTCACCGGGACAGTCCTACGAGCAGTACTTC. Its protein is CASSPGQSYEQYF.

The rearrangement joins TRBV19 to TRBJ2-2; TRBD2 matches 16 bases. V trimming: 4 bases; J trimming: 4 bases; junction bases outside the gene matches: 9. Per germline, CDR1 LNHDA and CDR2 SQIVND (reference sequence). This CDR3 is 19 amino acids long. CDR3 protein: CASSTPGTSGGAGTGELFF. In DNA, the CDR3 is TGTGCCAGTAGTACACCCGGGACTAGCGGGGGGGCGGGCACCGGGGAGCTGTTTTTT.

CDR3 amino acids: CASSDGVRRGEQYF. In nucleotides, the CDR3 is TGTGCCAGCAGTGACGGCGTTCGAAGAGGGGAGCAGTACTTC. The rearrangement joins TRBV6-4 to TRBJ2-7; D may be TRBD2 (5 bases). This CDR3 region has 14 residues. V lost 2 bases and J 7 bases, leaving 15 bases between the germline ends. The germline V gene encodes CDR1 MRHNA and CDR2 SNTAGT.

This chain joins TRBV5-1 and TRBJ2-3; 9 bases match TRBD1. The ends lost 3 bases at V and 5 bases at J; junction bases unmatched: 7. The CDR3 runs to 15 residues. In germline, CDR1 is SGHRS, CDR2 YFSETQ. The CDR3 DNA follows: TGCGCCAGCAGCTCGACAGGGGGTATAGGAGATACGCAGTATTTT. Amino acid sequence: CASSSTGGIGDTQYF.

A single count supports this clone. The V and J genes are TRBV5-1 and TRBJ2-5, with D possibly matching TRBD2 (7 bases). The CDR3 sequence is 16 residues long. V gave up 0 bases and J gave up 2 bases, with 14 bases separating them. CDR1 is SGHRS and CDR2 is YFSETQ in the germline V gene. The CDR3 nucleotides read TGCGCCAGCAGCTTGGTGGGGGGGCAAGGGCAAGAGACCCAGTACTTC. The encoded protein is CASSLVGGQGQETQYF.

By sample share, this clone is medium-sized. A read error may produce the germline difference seen at one junction end. The chain joins TRBV15 to TRBJ1-6; D might be TRBD1 (5 bases). The germline gives CDR1 LNHNV, CDR2 YYDKDF (reference sequence). The CDR3 contains 8 residues. The CDR3 DNA reads TGTGCCACGAAGGGACCCTTCTTT. Amino acids: CATKGPFF.

The CDR3 nucleotides read TGTGCCAGCAGCGGTAGGCCTTATAATTCACCCCTCCACTTT. The encoded protein is CASSGRPYNSPLHF. This chain links TRBV5-4 with TRBJ1-6; no clear D. V shed 4 bases and J shed 4 bases, with 9 bases lying between them. The CDR3 extends over 14 amino acids. CDR1 SGHNT and CDR2 YYREEE come from the germline V gene (reference sequence).

The rearrangement joins TRBV7-6 to TRBJ1-1; 11 nucleotides agree with TRBD1. The J segment lost 11 bases and the V segment lost 6 bases, leaving 26 bases of the junction unmatched. The germline CDR1 and CDR2 sequences are SGHVS and FNYEAQ. CDR3 length: 19 amino acids. In DNA form, the CDR3 reads TGTGCCAGCAGTAGCCCCCCCGGGACAGGGGGTCCAGACTCATTGAATGCTTTCTTT. Its translation is CASSSPPGTGGPDSLNAFF.

The rearrangement joins TRBV5-1 to TRBJ1-4; TRBD1 might be the D (6 bases). CDR1 is SGHRS and CDR2 is YFSETQ in the germline V gene. The ends were cut back, 1 base at V and 8 bases at J, with 12 bases in the middle. The CDR3 is made up of 14 amino acids. The DNA for the CDR3 is TGCGCCAGCAGCTTGTCAGGGGTGTCGGAAAAACTGTTTTTT. Translating it yields CASSLSGVSEKLFF.

This clone was found a few times. The rearrangement uses TRBV6-5 and TRBJ1-6; D unclear. Germline V gives CDR1 MNHEY, CDR2 SVGAGI. V was pared by 4 bases and J by 9 bases, with 16 bases between. The length of the CDR3 is 15 residues. The CDR3 here is CASSFRLEGGSPLHF. DNA for the CDR3: TGTGCCAGCAGTTTTCGACTTGAGGGCGGTTCACCCCTCCACTTT.

The V and J genes are TRBV7-9 and TRBJ2-4, with 7 positions matching TRBD1. Germline trimming cut 3 bases from V and 6 bases from J; bases unmatched to any gene: 2. CDR1 SEHNR and CDR2 FQNEAQ come from the germline V gene (reference sequence). CDR3 length equals 13 residues. The CDR3 DNA is TGTGCCAGCAGCTTCGGGACAGTAAACATTCAGTACTTC. Its translation: CASSFGTVNIQYF.

The chain has TRBV19 and TRBJ1-5, with D possibly TRBD1 on 5 matching bases. Germline lookup yields CDR1 LNHDA and CDR2 SQIVND (reference sequence). Between the trimmed V and J ends, which lost 5 bases and 3 bases, there was a span of 14 bases. This CDR3 contains 15 residues. CDR3 loop: CASSLRGFNNQPQHF. The DNA of the CDR3 is TGTGCCAGTAGTCTGAGGGGATTCAACAATCAGCCCCAGCATTTT.

V is TRBV6-5 and J is TRBJ1-2, with D possibly matching TRBD1 (5 bases). This CDR3 is 16 amino acids long. The germline V gene encodes CDR1 MNHEY and CDR2 SVGAGI. The V gene lost 4 bases and the J gene lost 2 bases, with 17 bases spanning the gap. CDR3 sequence: CASSSPRRVVNYGYTF. The CDR3 region has the DNA TGTGCCAGCAGTTCCCCGCGCAGGGTGGTCAACTATGGCTACACCTTC.

By sample fraction, this clone is medium-sized. The CDR3 sequence: CASSLRDDRMSYGYTF. CDR3 in DNA: TGTGCCAGTAGTCTCCGGGACGACAGGATGAGCTATGGCTACACCTTC. The V and J genes are TRBV19 and TRBJ1-2, with D perhaps TRBD1 (6 bases). The length of the CDR3 is 16 residues. Germline CDR1 reads LNHDA; CDR2 reads SQIVND (reference sequence). Deletions cut 5 bases from V and 4 bases from J, with 20 bases between. Looking up the rest from reference TRBV19 and TRBJ1-2 gives the full variable domain: DGGITQSPKYLFRKEGQNVTLSCEQNLNHDAMYWYRQDPGQGLRLIYYSQIVNDFQKGDIAEGYSVSREKKESFPLTVTSAQKNPTAFYLCASSLRDDRMSYGYTFGSGTRLTVV.

The chain couples TRBV30 to TRBJ1-4; D is ambiguous. The germline V gene has CDR1 GTSNPN and CDR2 SVGIG (reference sequence). The V gene lost 8 bases and the J gene lost 10 bases, with 11 bases spanning the gap. This CDR3 has 10 residues. The CDR3 here is CALGSGKLFF. CDR3 nucleotide sequence: TGTGCCCTAGGGAGCGGAAAACTGTTTTTT.

This chain links TRBV7-2 with TRBJ2-5; D possibly uses TRBD1 or TRBD2 (5 bases each). There are 15 residues in the CDR3. Germline V CDR1 and CDR2: SGHTA, FQGNSA. V was clipped by 4 bases and J by 0 bases, with 12 bases between them. The CDR3: CASSSGPLDQETQYF. The CDR3 nucleotides are TGTGCCAGCAGCTCGGGACCGCTGGACCAAGAGACCCAGTACTTC.

The chain combines TRBV5-1 with TRBJ2-5, with 8 bases that match TRBD2. J gave up 5 bases and V 4 bases, and 10 bases lay outside the gene matches. The CDR3 spans 15 residues. CDR1 is SGHRS, CDR2 YFSETQ, per germline. The CDR3 protein is CASSPTGGAWETQYF. CDR3 nucleotide sequence: TGCGCCAGCAGCCCTACCGGGGGGGCCTGGGAGACCCAGTACTTC.

The chain joins TRBV7-8 to TRBJ1-5; D ambiguous. Trimming took 1 base from V and 9 from J, leaving 7 bases between them. The CDR3 covers 12 residues. Germline CDR1 reads SGHVS; CDR2 reads FQNEAQ. The CDR3 DNA follows: TGTGCCAGCAGCTTAGAAACGGCGCCCCAGCATTTT. Protein: CASSLETAPQHF.